The rows below give T cell receptor beta chains drawn from one sample of a study of T cell responses to AZD1222 COVID-19 vaccine. Generated by immunoSEQ multiplex PCR, the TCRdb table keeps only in-frame clones and is missing some. The sample contains about 120,000 clones, about 88% of which appear only once. This sample comprised peripheral blood, obtained on day 0 of AZD1222 vaccination. The receptors stem from an adult in good health. The CDR3 runs from the conserved cysteine through the conserved F or W. D genes are given only for firm matches. A clone size is listed for some rows: how often the clone was seen (once, few, many), or a class if it is expanded.

CDR3,DNA,length,V,D,J,size
CASRCGGVETEAFF,TGTGCCAGCCGTTGCGGGGGGGTAGAGACTGAAGCTTTCTTT,14,TRBV21-1,-,TRBJ1-1,many
CASSLDGSSSYNEQFF,TGTGCCAGCAGCTTGGACGGGTCGAGCTCCTACAATGAGCAGTTCTTC,16,TRBV7-9,-,TRBJ2-1,-
CASSLPGTSGKKQYF,TGTGCCAGCAGCCTCCCCGGGACTAGCGGGAAGAAGCAGTACTTC,15,TRBV7-2,TRBD2,TRBJ2-7,-
CASSQDSRAHSNQPQHF,TGCGCCAGCAGCCAAGATTCCCGGGCACATAGCAATCAGCCCCAGCATTTT,17,TRBV4-1,-,TRBJ1-5,-
CASSLSAGGNSPLHF,TGTGCCAGCAGCTTATCGGCAGGGGGCAATTCACCCCTCCACTTT,15,TRBV7-9,TRBD1,TRBJ1-6,-
CASSYPTGDRGNEQFF,TGTGCCAGCAGTTACCCCACCGGGGACAGGGGCAATGAGCAGTTCTTC,16,TRBV6-5,TRBD1,TRBJ2-1,once
CASSRRSGLLVVDTQYF,TGCGCCAGCAGCCGTAGATCGGGACTTCTTGTTGTAGATACGCAGTATTTT,17,TRBV4-3,-,TRBJ2-3,-
CASSLDRANYEQYF,TGTGCCAGCAGCTTGGACAGGGCGAACTACGAGCAGTACTTC,14,TRBV5-4,-,TRBJ2-7,-
CASSHRSSGLYTGELFF,TGTGCCAGCAGCCACCGAAGTAGCGGACTTTACACCGGGGAGCTGTTTTTT,17,TRBV4-2,-,TRBJ2-2,-
CASSLGRGASSYEQYF,TGTGCCAGCAGCTTGGGGAGGGGTGCGAGCTCCTACGAGCAGTACTTC,16,TRBV5-5,-,TRBJ2-7,few
CASSGQGLSNQPQHF,TGTGCCAGTAGTGGTCAGGGGCTAAGCAATCAGCCCCAGCATTTT,15,TRBV19,-,TRBJ1-5,-
CASSPSTRGGAGEQFF,TGTGCCAGCTCACCATCGACTAGGGGGGGGGCCGGGGAGCAGTTCTTC,16,TRBV18,-,TRBJ2-1,-
CASSLQGQPQHF,TGTGCCAGCAGCTTACAAGGTCAGCCCCAGCATTTT,12,TRBV5-6,-,TRBJ1-5,-
CASSLRDTPTRTF,TGCGCCAGCAGCTTGAGGGACACCCCCACTCGGACCTTC,13,TRBV5-1,-,TRBJ1-2,once
CASSQDRGLEQFF,TGCGCCAGCAGCCAAGACAGAGGCCTGGAGCAGTTCTTC,13,TRBV4-1,-,TRBJ2-1,-
CASSLKSNQPQHF,TGTGCCAGCAGTTTAAAGAGCAATCAGCCCCAGCATTTT,13,TRBV12-3/TRBV12-4,-,TRBJ1-5,-
CASSDGTSGGADTQYF,TGTGCCAGCAGTGACGGGACTAGCGGGGGCGCAGATACGCAGTATTTT,16,TRBV6-4,TRBD2,TRBJ2-3,few
CASSPGLLETQYF,TGTGCCAGCTCACCGGGACTACTTGAGACCCAGTACTTC,13,TRBV18,TRBD2,TRBJ2-5,-
CAISERGADTDTQYF,TGTGCCATCAGTGAGCGCGGGGCCGACACAGATACGCAGTATTTT,15,TRBV10-3,-,TRBJ2-3,once
CASSLAGTSSYEQYF,TGTGCCAGCAGCTTAGCTGGGACGAGTTCCTACGAGCAGTACTTC,15,TRBV7-2,-,TRBJ2-7,-
CAWTSVTETQYF,TGTGCCTGGACTTCCGTCACGGAGACCCAGTACTTC,12,TRBV30,-,TRBJ2-5,-
CASSSRTGYGYTF,TGTGCCAGCAGTTCCCGGACGGGGTATGGCTACACCTTC,13,TRBV27,-,TRBJ1-2,-